This entry concerns a single T cell receptor beta chain. Its target is not known. This record comes from a study of shared clonotypes between healthy human individuals. Across the whole study: Each donor's CD8 memory used one plate, CD8 naive two, each CD4 subset three.

Findings and caveats of the study: Sorted-subset sequencing was shown by rarefaction to be incomplete despite large depth.

Several immunoSEQ plates received, in even portions, the genomic DNA of each subset. TCRdb's copy holds only in-frame clones and misses some; the assay was immunoSEQ multiplex PCR. The data contain some 690,000 clones, roughly 87% of them singletons. V dropped 3 bases and J dropped 7 bases, with 5 bases sitting between them. Germline values: CDR1 SGHDT, CDR2 YYEEEE. The CDR3 length is 11 residues. The sequenced sample was memory CD8+ T cells from PBMCs. Subset specified: CD45RO+ cells pooled with CCR7-negative TemRA cells. The clonotype comes from a man younger than 30 in good health. Some clones in this sample may be carry-over from other donors' samples. The V gene is TRBV5-6, the J gene TRBJ2-1; D not resolved. CDR3 protein: CASSWVNEQFF. The DNA of the CDR3 is TGTGCCAGCAGCTGGGTAAATGAGCAGTTCTTC.